The 30 T cell receptor beta chains below were found in one sample sequenced in a study of blood T cell repertoires in COVID-19. Measured with immunoSEQ multiplex PCR; TCRdb has only the in-frame clones, and not every one. The repertoire holds fewer than 200,000 clones, with over 60% as singletons. Sequenced: peripheral blood. All receptors derive from a woman aged 65 to 85 with acute or convalescent COVID-19.

The genes are TRBV19 and TRBJ1-5, with TRBD1 as a possible D gene (5 bases). Germline values: CDR1 LNHDA, CDR2 SQIVND (reference sequence). Trimming removed 2 bases from V and 0 bases from J, with 8 bases in between. This CDR3 comprises 15 residues. The CDR3 sequence is CASSIQGSSNQPQHF. The CDR3 DNA reads as TGTGCCAGTAGTATACAGGGTAGTAGCAATCAGCCCCAGCATTTT.

This chain links TRBV2 with TRBJ2-5, with 8 bases that match TRBD1. Germline V CDR1 and CDR2: SNHLY, FYNNEI. Losses at the gene ends were 6 bases for V and 2 bases for J; bases not matched to a gene: 8. The CDR3 is 15 residues long. DNA of the CDR3: TGTGCCAGCAGCCGGACAGGGATCTTACAAGAGACCCAGTACTTC. Translation gives CASSRTGILQETQYF.

The CDR3 sequence is CASSYPGQEKTEAFF. In DNA form, the CDR3 reads TGTGCCAGCAGTTACCCGGGACAGGAGAAGACTGAAGCTTTCTTT. This chain uses TRBV6-6 with TRBJ1-1, with 8 positions matching TRBD1. After removal of 2 bases from V and 5 bases from J, the junction contained 7 bases not matched to a gene. CDR1 and CDR2 (germline): MNHNY, SVGAGI (reference sequence). This CDR3 region has 15 residues.

This clone was counted between two and nine times. The rearrangement uses TRBV30 and TRBJ1-2, with D possibly being TRBD1 (6 bases). V gave up 2 bases and J gave up 2 bases, with 15 bases separating them. CDR3 size: 15 residues. In germline, CDR1 is GTSNPN, CDR2 SVGIG (reference sequence). CDR3 amino acids: CAWSTGTIKNYGYTF. Here the CDR3 DNA reads TGTGCCTGGAGTACCGGGACAATAAAAAACTATGGCTACACCTTC.

The chain joins TRBV19 to TRBJ1-1; possibly TRBD1 for D (5 bases). Germline V lookup: CDR1 LNHDA, CDR2 SQIVND (reference sequence). The CDR3 contains 13 residues. Trimming stripped 1 base from V and 6 bases from J, with 9 bases between. The CDR3 loop is CASSIGREAEAFF. For the CDR3, the DNA is TGTGCCAGTAGTATAGGCAGGGAGGCTGAAGCTTTCTTT.

The rearrangement links TRBV6-5 to TRBJ1-1; the D gene is possibly TRBD1 (6 bases). The CDR3 is 15 amino acids. Germline lookup yields CDR1 MNHEY and CDR2 SVGAGI. Trimming removed 4 bases from V and 5 bases from J, with 17 bases in between. The CDR3 loop reads CASSSGRGLGTEAFF. The CDR3 region has the DNA TGTGCCAGCAGTTCTGGGCGGGGGCTTGGAACTGAAGCTTTCTTT.

This chain joins TRBV3-1 (or the pseudogene TRBV3-2) and TRBJ1-2, with TRBD1 matching over 9 bases. V lost 3 bases, J lost 4 bases, and 3 bases stayed unmatched. The germline V gene has CDR1 LGHDT and CDR2 YNNKEL (reference sequence). This CDR3 is 14 amino acids long. The CDR3: CASSQGQGFYGYTF. The CDR3 DNA reads TGTGCCAGCAGCCAGGGACAGGGCTTCTATGGCTACACCTTC.

The rearrangement joins TRBV10-1 to TRBJ2-3; 10 bases fit TRBD2. This CDR3 comprises 15 residues. The germline gives CDR1 WNHNN, CDR2 SYGVQD (reference sequence). J was trimmed by 0 bases and V by 9 bases; bases with no gene match: 6. The CDR3: CASGQAGGSTDTQYF. The CDR3, as DNA: TGCGCCAGTGGGCAAGCGGGAGGGAGCACAGATACGCAGTATTTT.

This clone was counted only a few times. The V and J genes are TRBV24-1 and TRBJ2-1; 11 positions agree with TRBD2. J was trimmed by 5 bases and V by 3 bases; bases with no gene match: 5. Germline V gene data show CDR1 as KGHDR and CDR2 as SFDVKD. The CDR3 totals 16 residues. The CDR3 nucleotides are TGTGCCACCAGTGATCCGCTAGCGGGAGGTCACAATGAGCAGTTCTTC. Amino acid sequence: CATSDPLAGGHNEQFF.

The chain links TRBV3-1 (or the pseudogene TRBV3-2) to TRBJ2-3; the D gene is possibly TRBD2 (6 bases). CDR1 is LGHDT, CDR2 YNNKEL, per germline (reference sequence). CDR3 length: 13 residues. Between the trimmed V and J ends, which lost 4 bases and 4 bases, there was a span of 9 bases. CDR3 DNA: TGTGCCAGCAGCCGTGCGGGGTCAGATACGCAGTATTTT. Its translation is CASSRAGSDTQYF.

The rearrangement links TRBV10-1 to TRBJ2-1; 10 bases agree with TRBD2. Germline-derived CDR1 and CDR2 are WNHNN and SYGVQD (reference sequence). V was pared by 2 bases and J by 9 bases, with 10 bases of the junction left unmatched. This CDR3 region has 16 residues. This CDR3 is CASSEVRSGRAVEQFF. CDR3 DNA: TGCGCCAGCAGTGAGGTCAGGAGCGGGAGGGCCGTTGAGCAGTTCTTC.

This rearrangement joins TRBV4-1 to TRBJ1-1; 9 bases are a match to TRBD1. V gave up 4 bases and J gave up 4 bases; unmatched junction bases: 7. This CDR3 is 15 amino acids long. CDR1 MGHRA and CDR2 YSYEKL come from the germline V gene. The DNA of the CDR3 is TGCGCCAGCAGCCCGACAGGGGGTGGTGGCACTGAAGCTTTCTTT. Translated: CASSPTGGGGTEAFF.

The chain employs TRBV19 and TRBJ1-1; 7 bases are shared with TRBD1. Germline V CDR1 and CDR2: LNHDA, SQIVND (reference sequence). CDR3 length: 14 amino acids. V lost 5 bases to trimming and J lost 1 base; unmatched junction nucleotides: 4. This CDR3 is CASSLGTENTEAFF. The CDR3 nucleotides are TGTGCCAGTAGTTTAGGGACAGAGAACACTGAAGCTTTCTTT.

The chain is built from TRBV24-1 and TRBJ1-4; 7 bases are a match to TRBD1. V trimming: 4 bases; J trimming: 6 bases; junction bases outside the gene matches: 7. CDR1 and CDR2 (germline): KGHDR, SFDVKD. This CDR3 region has 15 residues. This chain's CDR3 is CATSDQQGPDEKLFF. The CDR3 DNA is TGTGCCACCAGTGACCAACAGGGGCCGGATGAAAAACTGTTTTTT.

V usage is TRBV7-9 and J usage is TRBJ2-7, with 9 nucleotides matching TRBD1. J gave up 5 bases and V 4 bases, and 9 bases lay outside the gene matches. Germline V gives CDR1 SEHNR, CDR2 FQNEAQ (reference sequence). The CDR3 runs 15 residues. The chain's CDR3 is CASSWGQGEGDEQYF. The CDR3 DNA reads as TGTGCCAGCAGCTGGGGACAGGGAGAAGGCGACGAGCAGTACTTC.

This chain connects TRBV18 to TRBJ2-1, with TRBD2 identical over 14 bases. Germline lookup yields CDR1 KGHSH and CDR2 LQKENI. V was clipped by 4 bases and J by 5 bases; unmatched bases: 13. This CDR3 has 19 residues. The CDR3 DNA is TGTGCCAGCTCACTCCGCCCGGGACTAGCGGGAGAGGTCGACAATGAGCAGTTCTTC. The encoded protein is CASSLRPGLAGEVDNEQFF.

This clone was observed a handful of times. This chain joins TRBV9 and TRBJ2-1, with D maybe TRBD2 (5 bases). There are 14 residues in the CDR3. CDR1 and CDR2 from the germline V gene are SGDLS and YYNGEE. Trimming removed 0 bases from V and 5 bases from J, with 9 bases in between. The CDR3 is CASSVGELNNEQFF. The CDR3 region has the DNA TGTGCCAGCAGCGTAGGGGAGCTCAACAATGAGCAGTTCTTC.

The V and J genes are TRBV3-1 (or the pseudogene TRBV3-2) and TRBJ2-4; D is unclear. CDR1 and CDR2 from the germline V gene are LGHDT and YNNKEL (reference sequence). This CDR3 region has 12 residues. V shed 4 bases and J shed 8 bases, with 9 bases lying between them. As DNA, the CDR3 is TGTGCCAGCAGCCGCCGTTCAGACATTCAGTACTTC. This sequence encodes CASSRRSDIQYF.

J is TRBJ2-2 and V is TRBV10-3; 8 bases fit TRBD2. This CDR3 is built from 16 residues. Germline CDR1 ENHRY, CDR2 SYGVKD. Trimming took 0 bases from V and 4 from J; bases not matched to a gene: 4. The CDR3 DNA follows: TGTGCCATCAGTGAGTCTACGGGAGGGAGCACCGGGGAGCTGTTTTTT. This gives the protein CAISESTGGSTGELFF.

V is TRBV5-1 and J is TRBJ2-1; the D gene is possibly TRBD1 (5 bases). Germline V lookup: CDR1 SGHRS, CDR2 YFSETQ. The length of the CDR3 is 12 residues. V was shortened by 3 bases and J by 8 bases, with 9 bases between the two germline ends. The CDR3 coding sequence is TGCGCCAGCAGCTGGGGCGAGTATGAGCAGTTCTTC. Translation gives CASSWGEYEQFF.

The chain carries TRBV5-1 and TRBJ2-3, with 9 bases lining up with TRBD2. The CDR3 sequence is 16 residues long. Unmatched junction bases numbered 12, after V lost 4 bases and J lost 6 bases. CDR1 and CDR2 from the germline V gene are SGHRS and YFSETQ. This CDR3 reads CASSRGRAGGYDTQYF. CDR3 coding DNA: TGCGCCAGCAGCCGAGGCAGAGCGGGGGGCTACGATACGCAGTATTTT.

This chain's CDR3 is CASSYMGLASYEQYF. As DNA, the CDR3 is TGTGCCAGCAGTTACATGGGTCTAGCGTCCTACGAGCAGTACTTC. The genes are TRBV6-5 and TRBJ2-7, with D possibly matching TRBD2 (6 bases). CDR1 is MNHEY, CDR2 SVGAGI, per germline. The CDR3 extends over 15 amino acids. The ends were cut back, 2 bases at V and 1 base at J, with 12 bases in the middle.

This clone was seen a single time. The chain uses TRBV5-1 and TRBJ1-4; TRBD1 aligns across 7 bases. Germline V gives CDR1 SGHRS, CDR2 YFSETQ. V was clipped by 0 bases and J by 4 bases; unmatched bases: 3. The CDR3 has 15 amino acids. CDR3 nucleotide sequence: TGCGCCAGCAGCTTGGGGACAGGCATTAATGAAAAACTGTTTTTT. This sequence encodes CASSLGTGINEKLFF.

The chain combines TRBV5-4 with TRBJ1-2, with D possibly matching TRBD1 (5 bases). From germline, CDR1 is SGHNT and CDR2 YYREEE (reference sequence). There are 13 residues in the CDR3. V shed 3 bases and J shed 5 bases, with 11 bases lying between them. CDR3 sequence reads: CASSSTGPYGYTF. Here the CDR3 DNA reads TGTGCCAGCAGCTCCACAGGACCTTATGGCTACACCTTC.

This chain joins TRBV3-1 (or the pseudogene TRBV3-2) and TRBJ2-2; D is possibly TRBD2 (5 bases). The CDR3 is 15 amino acids. Trimming left V 0 bases short and J 4 bases short, with 9 bases between. The V gene's germline CDR1 is LGHDT and CDR2 YNNKEL (reference sequence). The CDR3 DNA follows: TGTGCCAGCAGCCAAGAAGGACTTTTCACCGGGGAGCTGTTTTTT. Translation gives CASSQEGLFTGELFF.

The CDR3 loop reads CAAAGAANTGELFF. The DNA of the CDR3 is TGTGCCGCGGCAGGGGCGGCGAACACCGGGGAGCTGTTTTTT. The rearrangement joins TRBV25-1 to TRBJ2-2; TRBD1 might be the D (6 bases). Germline V lookup: CDR1 MGHDK, CDR2 SYGVNS. This CDR3 is built from 14 residues. V lost 11 bases and J 0 bases, leaving 13 bases between the germline ends. Complete variable domain (other parts from reference TRBV25-1 and TRBJ2-2): EADIYQTPRYLVIGTGKKITLECSQTMGHDKMYWYQQDPGMELHLIHYSYGVNSTEKGDLSSESTVSRIRTEHFPLTLESARPSHTSQYLCAAAGAANTGELFFGEGSRLTVL.

The CDR3 region is CASSKVGGPGQPKVLTGELFF. CDR3 DNA: TGTGCCAGCAGCAAAGTTGGGGGACCGGGACAGCCAAAAGTCCTCACCGGGGAGCTGTTTTTT. This chain connects TRBV21-1 to TRBJ2-2; TRBD1 is the table's D call, not checked against the DNA. TRBV21-1 is described as a pseudogene. The CDR3 totals 21 residues.

The V and J genes are TRBV28 and TRBJ2-2; 7 nucleotides match TRBD1. Germline CDR1 is MDHEN and CDR2 is SYDVKM. The V gene end was trimmed by 3 bases and the J gene end by 1 base; junction bases not matched to a gene: 2. This CDR3 has 15 residues. The CDR3 loop is CASSLTGRNTGELFF. DNA of the CDR3: TGTGCCAGCAGTTTGACAGGGAGGAACACCGGGGAGCTGTTTTTT. Full variable domain (missing parts from reference TRBV28 and TRBJ2-2): DVKVTQSSRYLVKRTGEKVFLECVQDMDHENMFWYRQDPGLGLRLIYFSYDVKMKEKGDIPEGYSVSREKKERFSLILESASTNQTSMYLCASSLTGRNTGELFFGEGSRLTVL.

The chain links TRBV12-3 or TRBV12-4 to TRBJ1-5, with a tentative D call TRBD1 (6 bases). Between the trimmed V and J ends, which lost 5 bases and 6 bases, there was a span of 11 bases. The CDR3 is 13 amino acids. As DNA, the CDR3 is TGTGCCAGCAGTCCACAGGGATCTCAGCCCCAGCATTTT. This translates into CASSPQGSQPQHF.

The CDR3 nucleotides are TGTGCAAGTCGCTTAGAGCAAGACAGGGTATTCAATCAGCCCCAGCATTTT. Translated: CASRLEQDRVFNQPQHF. The chain uses TRBV12-2 and TRBJ1-5; whether TRBD1, the table's D call, matches the DNA was not checked. TRBV12-2 corresponds to a pseudogene. CDR3 size: 17 residues.